These 30 T cell receptor beta chains came from one sample sequenced in a study of T cell repertoires in cytomegalovirus infection. TCRdb reprocessed the reads with MiXCR, giving one entry per CDR3 protein. The data contain over 45,000 distinct CDR3 sequences, under 20% of them singletons. These TCRs' antigens remain unknown. The input for sequencing was CD8+ T cells from cultured PBMCs, taken from culture after CMV antigen stimulation. Every receptor here comes from a human donor in good health (CMV status not recorded). Some clones in this sample may be carry-over from other donors' samples.

This clonotype has only a few counts. The V call is TRBV6-1, the J call TRBJ1-1, with TRBD1 matching over 9 bases. The germline CDR1 and CDR2 sequences are MNHNS and SASEGT. V shed 5 bases and J 6 bases; nucleotides not matched to a gene: 1. The length of the CDR3 is 12 residues. The CDR3 sequence: CASSRTGAEAFF. For the CDR3, the DNA is TGTGCCAGCAGTCGGACAGGGGCTGAAGCTTTCTTT.

In this sample, this clonotype turned up many times. The gene calls are TRBV27 and TRBJ2-7; 7 bases are a match to TRBD1. CDR3 length: 14 residues. V lost 1 base and J lost 5; bases outside the gene matches: 5. Germline V gives CDR1 MNHEY, CDR2 SMNVEV (reference sequence). CDR3 coding DNA: TGTGCCAGCAGTTTATTAGGGGGCCTCGACGAGCAGTACTTC. Protein product: CASSLLGGLDEQYF.

The V gene is TRBV4-1, the J gene TRBJ1-1; tentatively, D is TRBD1 (6 bases). Per germline, CDR1 MGHRA and CDR2 YSYEKL. V was cut by 0 bases and J by 1 base, with 9 bases left in between. There are 15 residues in the CDR3. DNA of the CDR3: TGCGCCAGCAGCCAAGACTCGGGACAGAACACTGAAGCTTTCTTT. This encodes CASSQDSGQNTEAFF.

This clonotype was seen many times. The J gene is TRBJ1-1, the V gene TRBV4-3, with TRBD1 matching 11 bases. CDR1 is LGHNA, CDR2 YSLEER, per germline. Losses at the gene ends were 1 base for V and 3 bases for J; bases not matched to a gene: 10. The CDR3 runs to 18 residues. The CDR3 sequence: CASSQGIGQGAFDTEAFF. In DNA form, the CDR3 reads TGCGCCAGCAGCCAAGGGATTGGACAGGGGGCGTTTGACACTGAAGCTTTCTTT.

This clonotype appeared many times. The chain is built from TRBV5-6 and TRBJ2-7, with D possibly TRBD1 on 7 matching bases. The V end was cut by 2 bases, the J end by 6 bases, with 21 bases between. The V gene's germline CDR1 is SGHDT and CDR2 YYEEEE. The CDR3 is 16 amino acids. DNA of the CDR3: TGTGCCAGCAGCTTCGAGGGGGCGGGACTTCTGGCCGAGCAGTACTTC. Translated: CASSFEGAGLLAEQYF.

This clonotype has a count of ten or more. The rearrangement joins TRBV27 to TRBJ2-7; TRBD1 might be the D (5 bases). This CDR3 contains 14 residues. Germline V gene lookup returns CDR1 MNHEY and CDR2 SMNVEV (reference sequence). V was clipped by 0 bases and J by 9 bases, with 15 bases between them. The CDR3 reads CASSLSASDSGQYF. The DNA of the CDR3 is TGTGCCAGCAGTTTATCTGCCTCCGACAGTGGGCAGTACTTC.

This clonotype showed up many times. The chain combines TRBV12-3 or TRBV12-4 with TRBJ2-5, with TRBD2 identical over 7 bases. The V gene end was trimmed by 3 bases and the J gene end by 5 bases; junction bases not matched to a gene: 3. This CDR3 has 13 amino acids. Here the CDR3 DNA reads TGTGCCAGCAGTTTTATGCGGGAGGAGACCCAGTACTTC. This translates into CASSFMREETQYF.

This chain links TRBV10-3 with TRBJ2-7, with D maybe TRBD1 (5 bases). The V end lost 5 bases, the J end lost 3 bases, and 14 bases lay between the germline ends. The CDR3 runs to 14 residues. CDR1 is ENHRY and CDR2 is SYGVKD in the germline V gene. DNA of the CDR3: TGTGCCATCAGTCGAGTGGGGCAGGGCTACGAGCAGTACTTC. Protein: CAISRVGQGYEQYF.

The chain is built from TRBV20-1 and TRBJ2-2; 11 positions match TRBD1. V gave up 5 bases and J gave up 6 bases; unmatched junction bases: 8. CDR1 is DFQATT, CDR2 SNEGSKA, per germline (reference sequence). CDR3 length: 15 amino acids. Here the CDR3 DNA reads TGCAGTGCTGCAGGGGACAGGGGGAGGGCCGGGGAGCTGTTTTTT. Residues: CSAAGDRGRAGELFF.

The J gene is TRBJ2-1, the V gene TRBV9; 9 bases fit TRBD2. CDR1 and CDR2 (germline): SGDLS, YYNGEE. Trimming took 4 bases from V and 7 from J; bases not matched to a gene: 9. The CDR3 extends over 15 amino acids. The CDR3 loop is CASSPRGGLGNEQFF. The CDR3 DNA sequence: TGTGCCAGCAGCCCGCGGGGGGGCCTAGGGAATGAGCAGTTCTTC.

This clonotype appeared a few times. The genes are TRBV30 and TRBJ1-6, with a weak D call TRBD1 (5 bases). This CDR3 is 14 amino acids long. Germline V gene sequence: CDR1 GTSNPN, CDR2 SVGIG (reference sequence). Deletions cut 2 bases from V and 7 bases from J, with 12 bases between. The CDR3 DNA reads TGTGCCTGGAGTCAGGGCAGGCGGAATTCACCCCTCCACTTT. It yields the protein CAWSQGRRNSPLHF.

This clonotype has a count of ten or more. V usage is TRBV19 and J usage is TRBJ2-7; a weak D match, TRBD2 (6 bases). The length of the CDR3 is 15 residues. Germline V gene lookup returns CDR1 LNHDA and CDR2 SQIVND (reference sequence). Trimming cost V 6 bases and J 5 bases, with 20 bases left between them. DNA for the CDR3: TGTGCCAGTAGCCAGTCGGGCGGGGCGGGCAACGAGCAGTACTTC. Amino acid sequence: CASSQSGGAGNEQYF.

The V and J genes are TRBV27 and TRBJ2-1; D not certain. CDR1 and CDR2 from the germline V gene are MNHEY and SMNVEV (reference sequence). With 2 bases removed from V and 5 bases from J, the gap between germline ends came to 10 bases. The CDR3 covers 14 residues. Here the CDR3 reads CASSLRGEHNEQFF. Here the CDR3 DNA reads TGTGCCAGCAGTTTAAGAGGAGAACACAATGAGCAGTTCTTC.

The gene calls are TRBV4-1 and TRBJ2-7; 11 bases line up with TRBD1. CDR1 is MGHRA and CDR2 is YSYEKL in the germline V gene. This CDR3 is built from 16 residues. With V trimmed by 0 bases and J by 7 bases, 8 bases remained unmatched. CDR3 DNA sequence: TGCGCCAGCAGCCAAGACCGGACAGGGGGCGCGGGGGAGCAGTACTTC. Translation: CASSQDRTGGAGEQYF.

The chain has TRBV5-4 and TRBJ2-2; D unclear. The germline V and J ends were trimmed by 4 bases and 6 bases, with 10 bases remaining between them. The CDR3 loop spans 13 amino acids. Germline V gives CDR1 SGHNT, CDR2 YYREEE (reference sequence). The CDR3 here is CASSPPVSGELFF. The CDR3 region has the DNA TGTGCCAGCAGCCCCCCTGTGTCCGGGGAGCTGTTTTTT.

DNA of the CDR3: TGCAGTGCTAGAGATGAGGGGGCAGTACAGTTCTTC. As protein: CSARDEGAVQFF. The chain combines TRBV20-1 with TRBJ2-1, with TRBD1 matching 7 bases. Germline V gene data show CDR1 as DFQATT and CDR2 as SNEGSKA (reference sequence). This CDR3 contains 12 residues. V shed 0 bases and J 13 bases; nucleotides not matched to a gene: 6.

The chain recombines TRBV24-1 with TRBJ2-7; D is uncertain. The V end was cut by 5 bases, the J end by 4 bases, with 11 bases between. Germline lookup yields CDR1 KGHDR and CDR2 SFDVKD. This CDR3 region has 13 residues. The DNA for the CDR3 is TGTGCCACCAGTGCTGGGGTCGGGTACGAGCAGTACTTC. Translated, it gives CATSAGVGYEQYF.

The chain has TRBV12-3 or TRBV12-4 and TRBJ1-1; D is ambiguous. This CDR3 is 12 amino acids long. V lost 3 bases to trimming and J lost 6 bases, with 8 bases between them. CDR3 in amino acids: CASSLRGAEAFF. Here the CDR3 DNA reads TGTGCCAGCAGTTTGCGCGGGGCTGAAGCTTTCTTT.

This clonotype was counted many times. The chain uses TRBV12-5 and TRBJ2-1; D may correspond to TRBD1 or TRBD2 (5 bases each). Trimming took 6 bases from V and 8 from J, leaving 20 bases between them. This CDR3 is built from 15 residues. Germline CDR1 and CDR2: LGHNT and FRNRAP. The CDR3 reads CASGQDRDPRDEQFF. CDR3 bases: TGTGCTAGTGGCCAGGACCGGGACCCCAGGGATGAGCAGTTCTTC. Full variable domain (outside the CDR3, taken from reference TRBV12-5 and TRBJ2-1): DARVTQTPRHKVTEMGQEVTMRCQPILGHNTVFWYRQTMMQGLELLAYFRNRAPLDDSGMPKDRFSAEMPDATLATLKIQPSEPRDSAVYFCASGQDRDPRDEQFFGPGTRLTVL.

This clonotype occurred a few times. The chain joins TRBV5-4 to TRBJ2-1, with TRBD2 matching over 8 bases. The CDR3 length is 14 residues. Looked up from germline, CDR1 is SGHNT and CDR2 is YYREEE (reference sequence). In DNA, the CDR3 is TGTGCGAGCGAGGCTAGCGGGTTCCCCAATGAGCAGTTCTTC. The encoded protein is CASEASGFPNEQFF. The whole variable domain, remainder taken from reference TRBV5-4 and TRBJ2-1, is ETGVTQSPTHLIKTRGQQVTLRCSSQSGHNTVSWYQQALGQGPQFIFQYYREEENGRGNFPPRFSGLQFPNYSSELNVNALELDDSALYLCASEASGFPNEQFFGPGTRLTVL.

The sample holds many counts of this clonotype. Here the CDR3 DNA reads TGTGCCAGCAGCTTGTGGGCCTCTAACAATGAGCAGTTCTTC. Its protein product is CASSLWASNNEQFF. The chain carries TRBV5-4 and TRBJ2-1; no firm D call. This CDR3 contains 14 residues. Germline V gene lookup returns CDR1 SGHNT and CDR2 YYREEE (reference sequence). V was cut by 1 base and J by 5 bases, with 10 bases left in between.

The chain couples TRBV10-3 to TRBJ2-7; the match to TRBD2 covers 9 bases. The junction had 5 bases not matched to a gene; V was cut back by 3 bases and J by 2 bases. Germline assignment: CDR1 ENHRY and CDR2 SYGVKD. This CDR3 contains 15 residues. The CDR3 nucleotides read TGTGCCATCAGTGACAATAGCGGGAGTACCTACGAGCAGTACTTC. Amino acids: CAISDNSGSTYEQYF.

This clonotype showed up many times. The V gene is TRBV4-3, the J gene TRBJ1-5, with D unclear. CDR1 is LGHNA, CDR2 YSLEER, per germline. The CDR3 has 15 amino acids. V lost 3 bases, J lost 0 bases, and 9 bases lay in between. The CDR3 coding sequence is TGCGCCAGCAGCCAGGAAAGGCATAGCAATCAGCCCCAGCATTTT. Residues: CASSQERHSNQPQHF.

This clonotype was picked up many times. V and J are TRBV7-8 and TRBJ2-3, with 11 positions matching TRBD2. Germline assignment: CDR1 SGHVS and CDR2 FQNEAQ. The CDR3 consists of 16 residues. J was trimmed by 2 bases and V by 1 base; bases with no gene match: 2. The CDR3 spells CASSLVGLAVTDTQYF. The CDR3 DNA sequence: TGTGCCAGCAGCTTAGTGGGACTAGCGGTCACAGATACGCAGTATTTT.

This clonotype was detected a few times. The chain is built from TRBV27 and TRBJ1-1; D not certain. This CDR3 region has 15 residues. V was shortened by 5 bases and J by 1 base, with 14 bases between the two germline ends. Germline V gene data show CDR1 as MNHEY and CDR2 as SMNVEV (reference sequence). CDR3 sequence: CASSTRMSPNTEAFF. The CDR3 region has the DNA TGTGCCAGCAGTACACGTATGTCCCCGAACACTGAAGCTTTCTTT.

This clonotype showed up many times. The chain is built from TRBV11-2 and TRBJ1-1; 7 bases match TRBD1. The CDR3 totals 16 residues. Germline CDR1 and CDR2: SGHAT and FQNNGV. V gave up 7 bases and J gave up 3 bases; unmatched junction bases: 14. CDR3 amino acids: CASTIGADRADTEAFF. For the CDR3, the DNA is TGTGCCAGCACCATAGGGGCCGACAGGGCAGACACTGAAGCTTTCTTT.

The chain has TRBV19 and TRBJ1-2; perhaps TRBD1 as D (5 bases). This CDR3 contains 14 residues. CDR1 is LNHDA, CDR2 SQIVND, per germline (reference sequence). Trimming pared 6 bases from V and 4 bases from J, leaving 15 bases between. The CDR3 here is CASSSGRDPYGYTF. DNA for the CDR3: TGTGCCAGTAGCTCGGGCAGGGACCCCTATGGCTACACCTTC.

This clonotype was seen ten or more times. The chain carries TRBV6-6 and TRBJ1-2; D uncertain. The ends were cut back, 2 bases at V and 13 bases at J, with 20 bases in the middle. The CDR3 covers 14 residues. Germline CDR1 reads MNHNY; CDR2 reads SVGAGI (reference sequence). In DNA form, the CDR3 reads TGTGCCAGCAGTTACCCCATGGCACGCGGTAATGGCACCTTC. Its protein product is CASSYPMARGNGTF.

This clonotype was observed at least ten times. The chain couples TRBV7-9 to TRBJ2-7; 7 nucleotides line up with TRBD1. The CDR3 totals 12 residues. Germline CDR1 is SEHNR and CDR2 is FQNEAQ (reference sequence). The V and J ends lost 5 bases and 6 bases, in that order; junction bases with no gene match: 4. This CDR3 reads CASSTRQGEQYF. DNA for the CDR3: TGTGCCAGCAGCACCAGACAGGGCGAGCAGTACTTC. The full variable domain, rest sourced from reference TRBV7-9 and TRBJ2-7, is DTGVSQNPRHKITKRGQNVTFRCDPISEHNRLYWYRQTLGQGPEFLTYFQNEAQLEKSRLLSDRFSAERPKGSFSTLEIQRTEQGDSAMYLCASSTRQGEQYFGPGTRLTVT.

This clonotype has at least ten counts. This chain connects TRBV7-9 to TRBJ2-3; TRBD1 matches 7 bases. Per the germline V gene, CDR1 is SEHNR and CDR2 is FQNEAQ (reference sequence). Trimming at V came to 3 bases and at J to 4 bases, leaving 13 bases not matched to a gene. The CDR3 has 17 residues. CDR3 loop: CASSLTAGTVKADTQYF. As DNA, the CDR3 is TGTGCCAGCAGCTTGACGGCCGGGACAGTTAAGGCAGATACGCAGTATTTT.